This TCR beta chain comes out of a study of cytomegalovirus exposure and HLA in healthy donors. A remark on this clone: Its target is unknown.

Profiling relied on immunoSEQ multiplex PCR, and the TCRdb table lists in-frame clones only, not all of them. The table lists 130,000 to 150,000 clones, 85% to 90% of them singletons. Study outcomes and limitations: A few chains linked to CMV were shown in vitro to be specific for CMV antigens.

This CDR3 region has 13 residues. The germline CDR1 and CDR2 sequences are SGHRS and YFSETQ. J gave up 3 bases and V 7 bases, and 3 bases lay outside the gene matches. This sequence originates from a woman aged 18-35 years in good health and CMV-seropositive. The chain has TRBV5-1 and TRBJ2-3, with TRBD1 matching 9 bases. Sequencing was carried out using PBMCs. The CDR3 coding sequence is TGCGCCAGCGGCGGACAGGGGACAGATACGCAGTATTTT. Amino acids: CASGGQGTDTQYF. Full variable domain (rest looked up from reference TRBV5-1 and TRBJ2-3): KAGVTQTPRYLIKTRGQQVTLSCSPISGHRSVSWYQQTPGQGLQFLFEYFSETQRNKGNFPGRFSGRQFSNSRSEMNVSTLELGDSALYLCASGGQGTDTQYFGPGTRLTVL.